This T cell receptor (beta chain) comes out of a study of T cell changes during pregnancy in multiple sclerosis (dated by TCRdb to between 2017 and 2020). About the study as a whole: In women with multiple sclerosis, the researchers looked at how the T cell repertoire shifted as pregnancy progressed.

Cut back by 0 bases and 6 bases, the V and J ends lie 8 bases apart. CDR1 and CDR2 were assigned from the germline V gene as MRHNA and SNTAGT. Reading from cysteine to phenylalanine, the CDR3 counts 14 amino acids. The CDR3 DNA has 42 bases and is translated from base 1. On this clone itself: The target of this receptor is not known. No much larger clone is present one base from it, and per-base qualities are unavailable.

Libraries were constructed by the immunoSEQ multiplex PCR assay. TCRdb holds this immuneACCESS table with in-frame rearrangements only. Some clones are missing; in checked studies, unresolved V genes explain under half, and the rest has no known cause. The sample contains under 35,000 clones, around nine tenths of them found a single time. The ten largest clonotypes hold about 7.3% of the sample. The rearranged chain carries TRBV6-4 and TRBJ2-2; the D gene is possibly TRBD1, with 5 bases matching. This clonotype was sampled from a female donor with multiple sclerosis, enrolled in a pregnancy study. This sample comprised CD8+ T cells from peripheral blood mononuclear cells, obtained before pregnancy. CDR3 reads: CASSDSGASGELFF. The nucleotide sequence is TGTGCCAGCAGTGACTCAGGGGCATCCGGGGAGCTGTTTTTT.